This T cell receptor (beta chain) came from a study of cytomegalovirus exposure and HLA in healthy donors. The PCR ran on 60 Vbeta and 13 Jbeta primers. The assay was immunoSEQ multiplex PCR, and TCRdb's table has in-frame clones only and misses some. This sample carries 100,000 to 150,000 clones, under 90% of them seen once, and the ten largest clones take about 3.9%. The CDR3 is 17 residues long. Germline assignment: CDR1 SEHNR and CDR2 FQNEAQ (reference sequence). Trimming stripped 5 bases from V and 0 bases from J, with 16 bases between. The sample holds one count of this clone. Sequenced sample: PBMCs. V gene TRBV7-9 combines with J gene TRBJ1-4; tentative D call: TRBD1 (6 bases). The sequence came from a woman aged 35 to 49 in good health and CMV-seropositive. The CDR3 coding sequence is TGTGCCAGCAGCCCAGCGCGCGGGGGCGCAACTAATGAAAAACTGTTTTTT. It encodes CASSPARGGATNEKLFF.